This TCR beta chain was documented in a study of control samples from healthy donors and cancer patients. V was clipped by 4 bases and J by 4 bases; unmatched bases: 11. CDR1 and CDR2 from the germline V gene are LGHDT and YNNKEL (reference sequence). The CDR3 spans 17 residues. Produced via immunoSEQ multiplex PCR; TCRdb's table is partial and in-frame only. The sample lists roughly 150,000 clones; about nine tenths were seen once. The sample consisted of blood. This sequence was found in a man younger than 45 in good health. This sequence joins TRBV3-1 (or the pseudogene TRBV3-2) and TRBJ2-2; the match to TRBD2 covers 8 bases. The CDR3 loop reads CASSLRGAGGFTGELFF. The CDR3, as DNA: TGTGCCAGCAGCCTAAGGGGGGCGGGGGGATTCACCGGGGAGCTGTTTTTT.